Presented here are 11 T cell receptor beta chains from one specimen sequenced in a study of blood T cell repertoires in COVID-19. Only in-frame clones appear in the TCRdb table, and some are missing; sequencing was by immunoSEQ multiplex PCR. The sample lists 86,000 or so clones, 90% to 95% occurring once. The source material was peripheral blood. These receptors were taken from a woman between 45 and 60 years old in a cohort sampled during active COVID-19.

This clone has only a few counts. The DNA of the CDR3 is TGCAGCGTTGGCAACAGCATGAACACTGAAGCTTTCTTT. Amino acids: CSVGNSMNTEAFF. The chain combines TRBV29-1 with TRBJ1-1; D uncertain. This CDR3 is built from 13 residues. The germline gives CDR1 SQVTM, CDR2 ANQGSEA. V was shortened by 4 bases and J by 0 bases, with 9 bases between the two germline ends.

In nucleotides, the CDR3 is TGTGCCAGCAGTTTAATCGCAGATACGCAGTATTTT. Translated: CASSLIADTQYF. The chain uses TRBV12-3 or TRBV12-4 and TRBJ2-3, with unresolved D. This CDR3 comprises 12 residues. V shed 2 bases and J shed 4 bases, with 4 bases lying between them.

This sequence joins TRBV5-5 and TRBJ2-7, with D unresolved. Germline V CDR1 and CDR2: SGHKS, YYEKEE (reference sequence). The CDR3 covers 13 residues. The V gene lost 2 bases and the J gene lost 4 bases, with 10 bases spanning the gap. CDR3 sequence: CASSFPGVYEQYF. The CDR3 DNA reads TGTGCCAGCAGCTTTCCGGGTGTATACGAGCAGTACTTC. Together with reference TRBV5-5 and TRBJ2-7, the CDR3 gives the full variable domain: DAGVTQSPTHLIKTRGQQVTLRCSPISGHKSVSWYQQVLGQGPQFIFQYYEKEERGRGNFPDRFSARQFPNYSSELNVNALLLGDSALYLCASSFPGVYEQYFGPGTRLTVT.

The J gene is TRBJ1-4, the V gene TRBV11-2; D not certain. The CDR3 has 13 amino acids. CDR1 and CDR2 (germline): SGHAT, FQNNGV. V lost 4 bases and J lost 6, with 9 bases in between. The DNA for the CDR3 is TGTGCCAGCAGCTGGAGGCCGGATGAAAAACTGTTTTTT. Translated: CASSWRPDEKLFF.

The rearrangement uses TRBV5-4 and TRBJ2-2; 8 nucleotides line up with TRBD1. V dropped 4 bases and J dropped 0; count of bases not matched to a gene: 5. The length of the CDR3 is 16 residues. Germline values: CDR1 SGHNT, CDR2 YYREEE (reference sequence). The CDR3 DNA is TGTGCCAGCAGCCTCCCGACAGGGGCGAACACCGGGGAGCTGTTTTTT. Its translation is CASSLPTGANTGELFF.

This clone was recorded a few times. The V call is TRBV9, the J call TRBJ1-2; D is uncertain. This CDR3 contains 14 residues. With 0 bases removed from V and 4 bases from J, the gap between germline ends came to 10 bases. Germline assignment: CDR1 SGDLS and CDR2 YYNGEE. The CDR3 spells CASSVDAQLYGYTF. CDR3 nucleotide sequence: TGTGCCAGCAGCGTAGATGCACAGCTCTATGGCTACACCTTC.

This clone has a handful of counts. The gene calls are TRBV5-1 and TRBJ2-7, with D possibly TRBD1 on 6 matching bases. Trimming took off 4 bases at V and 7 bases at J, with 21 bases between the two ends. The CDR3 is 15 amino acids. CDR1 and CDR2 (germline): SGHRS, YFSETQ. The CDR3 nucleotides read TGCGCCAGCAGCCCCGGCCAGGGGTCTCTGGGGGAGCAGTACTTC. Amino acids: CASSPGQGSLGEQYF.

This chain joins TRBV5-5 and TRBJ2-5; a possible D gene is TRBD1 (6 bases). Trimming removed 5 bases at V and 2 bases at J, with 19 bases between. This CDR3 has 16 residues. Germline V lookup: CDR1 SGHKS, CDR2 YYEKEE (reference sequence). As DNA, the CDR3 is TGTGCCAGCAGTTCGGCCCCGACAGGTACTCAAGAGACCCAGTACTTC. Protein product: CASSSAPTGTQETQYF.

V gene TRBV5-1 combines with J gene TRBJ1-2; D gene ambiguous. CDR3 length: 12 amino acids. The germline gives CDR1 SGHRS, CDR2 YFSETQ. Trimming cost V 3 bases and J 4 bases, with 7 bases left between them. The DNA for the CDR3 is TGCGCCAGCAGCTCCCCACTCTATGGCTACACCTTC. It codes for CASSSPLYGYTF.

This clone was found a few times. The V call is TRBV7-9, the J call TRBJ2-7, with a weak D call TRBD1 (5 bases). CDR1 SEHNR and CDR2 FQNEAQ come from the germline V gene (reference sequence). The CDR3 is made up of 15 amino acids. V lost 1 base and J 7 bases, leaving 17 bases between the germline ends. CDR3 residues: CASSLGGAGLVEQYF. The CDR3 coding sequence is TGTGCCAGCAGCTTAGGTGGGGCTGGGCTAGTGGAGCAGTACTTC.

The chain links TRBV5-4 to TRBJ2-1; TRBD1 aligns across 7 bases. The V gene end was trimmed by 0 bases and the J gene end by 6 bases; junction bases not matched to a gene: 6. The CDR3 spans 15 residues. Germline loops: CDR1 SGHNT, CDR2 YYREEE (reference sequence). CDR3 nucleotide sequence: TGTGCCAGCAGCTTGGAGCCGGGACAGAGCAATGAGCAGTTCTTC. Its protein is CASSLEPGQSNEQFF.